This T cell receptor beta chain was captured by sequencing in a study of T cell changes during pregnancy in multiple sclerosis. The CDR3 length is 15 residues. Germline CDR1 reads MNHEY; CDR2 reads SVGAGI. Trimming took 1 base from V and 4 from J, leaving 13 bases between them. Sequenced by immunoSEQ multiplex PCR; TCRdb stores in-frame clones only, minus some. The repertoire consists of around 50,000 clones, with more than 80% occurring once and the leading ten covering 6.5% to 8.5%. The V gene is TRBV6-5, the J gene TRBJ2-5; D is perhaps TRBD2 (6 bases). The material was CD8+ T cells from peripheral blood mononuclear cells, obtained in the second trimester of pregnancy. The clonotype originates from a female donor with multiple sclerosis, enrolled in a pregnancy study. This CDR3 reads CASSYFSRAGETQYF. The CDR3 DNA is TGTGCCAGCAGTTACTTCTCCAGAGCGGGAGAGACCCAGTACTTC.